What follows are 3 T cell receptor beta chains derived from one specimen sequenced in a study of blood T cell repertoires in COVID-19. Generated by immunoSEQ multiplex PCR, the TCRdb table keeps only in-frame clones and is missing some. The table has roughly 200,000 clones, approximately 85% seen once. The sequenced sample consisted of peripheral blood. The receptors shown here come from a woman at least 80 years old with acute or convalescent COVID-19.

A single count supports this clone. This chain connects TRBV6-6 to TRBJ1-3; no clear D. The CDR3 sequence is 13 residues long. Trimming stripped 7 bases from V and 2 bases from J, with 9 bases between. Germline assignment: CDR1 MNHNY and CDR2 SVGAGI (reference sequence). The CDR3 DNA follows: TGTGCCAGCACGGCGGAAACTGGAAACACCATATATTTT. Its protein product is CASTAETGNTIYF.

The CDR3 DNA follows: TGTGCCAGCTCGATTGTGGACGGGGATGGCTACACCTTC. Translated, it gives CASSIVDGDGYTF. The V call is TRBV18, the J call TRBJ1-2; D gene unclear. From germline, CDR1 is KGHSH and CDR2 LQKENI. CDR3 length: 13 amino acids. Trimming removed 6 bases from V and 6 bases from J, with 14 bases in between.

The DNA for the CDR3 is TGTGCCAGCTCACCAGCCCTCGGCTACAATGAGCAGTTCTTC. Translated, it gives CASSPALGYNEQFF. The chain links TRBV18 to TRBJ2-1; D unresolved. Germline CDR1 KGHSH, CDR2 LQKENI. V lost 2 bases to trimming and J lost 3 bases, with 8 bases between them. The CDR3 sequence is 14 residues long.